The 16 T cell receptor beta chains reported below all come from one sample, sequenced in a study of identical twins. In TCRdb, the 5' RACE reads were re-called with MiXCR into one record per CDR3 protein. The sample has approximately 490,000 distinct CDR3 sequences; 20% to 25% are singletons. This sample was also put to use in a study of yellow fever vaccine responses in identical twins.

Sequenced material: CD4+ T cells sorted from blood. The source of these receptors is a woman aged 18-29 years in good health.

There are a few counts of this clonotype. The chain recombines TRBV5-1 with TRBJ2-3; TRBD2 agrees at 10 bases. The CDR3 length is 18 residues. The V gene end was trimmed by 4 bases and the J gene end by 4 bases; junction bases not matched to a gene: 15. The germline V gene encodes CDR1 SGHRS and CDR2 YFSETQ. The chain's CDR3 is CASSAGTASGSLADTQYF. DNA for the CDR3: TGCGCCAGCAGCGCTGGGACAGCTAGCGGGAGTTTGGCAGATACGCAGTATTTT. The full variable domain, its missing parts supplied by reference TRBV5-1 and TRBJ2-3, is KAGVTQTPRYLIKTRGQQVTLSCSPISGHRSVSWYQQTPGQGLQFLFEYFSETQRNKGNFPGRFSGRQFSNSRSEMNVSTLELGDSALYLCASSAGTASGSLADTQYFGPGTRLTVL.

There are a few counts of this clonotype. The CDR3 region is CASSLASGGGSGNTIYF. The CDR3 DNA is TGTGCCAGCAGTTTAGCCTCAGGGGGGGGATCTGGAAACACCATATATTTT. The rearrangement uses TRBV12-3 or TRBV12-4 and TRBJ1-3, with 7 nucleotides matching TRBD1. The CDR3 contains 17 residues. V lost 0 bases and J lost 1; bases outside the gene matches: 6.

This chain connects TRBV7-2 to TRBJ2-5; 10 bases map to TRBD2. Losses at the gene ends were 5 bases for V and 5 bases for J; bases not matched to a gene: 8. Germline V gene sequence: CDR1 SGHTA, CDR2 FQGNSA. The CDR3 totals 15 residues. The CDR3 nucleotides read TGTGCCAGCAGCCTTGGGGCTAGCGGGGGCGAGACCCAGTACTTC. This gives the protein CASSLGASGGETQYF.

This clonotype came up a few times. V gene TRBV9 combines with J gene TRBJ2-1, with a tentative D call TRBD1 (6 bases). Trimming cost V 2 bases and J 7 bases, with 10 bases left between them. The CDR3 spans 13 residues. Germline loops: CDR1 SGDLS, CDR2 YYNGEE. Written as DNA, the CDR3 is TGTGCCAGCAGCGTGGCAGGGGATAATGAGCAGTTCTTC. Amino acid sequence: CASSVAGDNEQFF. The entire variable domain, with the rest obtained from reference TRBV9 and TRBJ2-1, is as follows: DSGVTQTPKHLITATGQRVTLRCSPRSGDLSVYWYQQSLDQGLQFLIQYYNGEERAKGNILERFSAQQFPDLHSELNLSSLELGDSALYFCASSVAGDNEQFFGPGTRLTVL.

In its sample, this clonotype was seen a few times. The chain combines TRBV12-3 or TRBV12-4 with TRBJ1-1, with a tentative D call TRBD1 (5 bases). This CDR3 has 13 residues. V lost 7 bases and J lost 8, with 17 bases in between. CDR3 sequence reads: CASTSWGREEAFF. CDR3 bases: TGTGCCAGCACCTCGTGGGGGAGGGAAGAAGCTTTCTTT.

This clonotype was counted a few times. The V and J genes are TRBV5-1 and TRBJ2-5; D is uncertain. The V gene lost 0 bases and the J gene lost 0 bases, with 6 bases spanning the gap. The CDR3 length is 14 residues. CDR1 is SGHRS, CDR2 YFSETQ, per germline. Here the CDR3 DNA reads TGCGCCAGCAGCTTGGAGTCTAACCAAGAGACCCAGTACTTC. It translates to CASSLESNQETQYF.

This clonotype was recorded a few times. The chain recombines TRBV7-8 with TRBJ2-7; 8 bases agree with TRBD1. The CDR3 runs 14 residues. Germline loops: CDR1 SGHVS, CDR2 FQNEAQ. The J segment lost 5 bases and the V segment lost 5 bases, leaving 8 bases of the junction unmatched. CDR3 nucleotide sequence: TGTGCCAGCAGCCCCGGACAGGGATGGGACGAGCAGTACTTC. Protein product: CASSPGQGWDEQYF.

This clonotype was detected only a few times. V and J are TRBV29-1 and TRBJ2-7; D is uncertain. Germline values: CDR1 SQVTM, CDR2 ANQGSEA. This CDR3 spans 11 amino acids. V was cut by 5 bases and J by 7 bases, with 12 bases left in between. The CDR3: CSVRAGPEQYF. CDR3 in DNA: TGCAGCGTTCGGGCAGGTCCAGAGCAGTACTTC.

This clonotype was detected only a few times. The rearrangement joins TRBV7-3 to TRBJ1-1, with a tentative D call TRBD1 (6 bases). CDR3 length: 14 amino acids. Germline V gives CDR1 SGHTA, CDR2 FQGTGA. Trimming stripped 5 bases from V and 0 bases from J, with 10 bases between. CDR3 coding DNA: TGTGCCAGCAGCGCGGGACACTTGAACACTGAAGCTTTCTTT. Its protein product is CASSAGHLNTEAFF.

This clonotype was seen a handful of times. The chain has TRBV6-1 and TRBJ2-3, with D possibly matching TRBD2 (6 bases). Trimming cost V 10 bases and J 6 bases, with 17 bases left between them. The CDR3 contains 13 residues. Germline-derived CDR1 and CDR2 are MNHNS and SASEGT. CDR3 coding DNA: TGTGCCACCTCGGTAGCTGGGAGGGATACGCAGTATTTT. It yields the protein CATSVAGRDTQYF.

The chain couples TRBV4-2 to TRBJ2-5, with 8 nucleotides matching TRBD2. The length of the CDR3 is 18 residues. Unmatched junction bases numbered 19, after V lost 3 bases and J lost 7 bases. Germline V lookup: CDR1 LGHNA, CDR2 YNFKEQ. The CDR3 region is CASSQAPGVAGTRGTQYF. The CDR3 DNA follows: TGTGCCAGCAGCCAGGCCCCCGGGGTAGCGGGGACCAGGGGGACCCAGTACTTC.

The chain is built from TRBV9 and TRBJ2-5, with 9 bases fitting TRBD1. CDR3 length equals 15 residues. Germline assignment: CDR1 SGDLS and CDR2 YYNGEE. J was trimmed by 5 bases and V by 4 bases; bases with no gene match: 9. This CDR3 reads CASSLEAQGAETQYF. The CDR3 DNA follows: TGTGCCAGCAGCCTAGAGGCACAGGGGGCTGAGACCCAGTACTTC.

This sequence joins TRBV24-1 and TRBJ1-2; TRBD1 aligns across 8 bases. V lost 3 bases and J lost 5; bases outside the gene matches: 4. The CDR3 length is 14 residues. Germline values: CDR1 KGHDR, CDR2 SFDVKD. The CDR3 sequence: CATSDTTGAYGYTF. The CDR3 DNA reads TGTGCCACCAGTGATACGACAGGGGCGTATGGCTACACCTTC.

Only a few counts were recorded for this clonotype. The chain joins TRBV28 to TRBJ2-3, with 12 bases identical to TRBD1. V dropped 7 bases and J dropped 2; count of bases not matched to a gene: 22. The CDR3 is 21 amino acids. The germline V gene encodes CDR1 MDHEN and CDR2 SYDVKM. The CDR3 loop is CASTDGQVGTGGVGDTDTQYF. The CDR3 nucleotides read TGTGCCAGCACCGACGGCCAAGTGGGGACAGGGGGCGTCGGGGACACAGATACGCAGTATTTT. Variable domain in full (rest from reference TRBV28 and TRBJ2-3): DVKVTQSSRYLVKRTGEKVFLECVQDMDHENMFWYRQDPGLGLRLIYFSYDVKMKEKGDIPEGYSVSREKKERFSLILESASTNQTSMYLCASTDGQVGTGGVGDTDTQYFGPGTRLTVL.

This clonotype has more than one count but fewer than ten. The chain is built from TRBV27 and TRBJ2-7; maybe TRBD2 (6 bases). The germline CDR1 and CDR2 sequences are MNHEY and SMNVEV (reference sequence). CDR3 size: 15 residues. Trimming removed 0 bases at V and 0 bases at J, with 9 bases between. For the CDR3, the DNA is TGTGCCAGCAGTTTATCAACCGGGAGCTCCTACGAGCAGTACTTC. Its protein product is CASSLSTGSSYEQYF.

The gene calls are TRBV6-1 and TRBJ2-6, with D perhaps matching TRBD1 (5 bases). The length of the CDR3 is 18 residues. The germline V gene encodes CDR1 MNHNS and CDR2 SASEGT. V was trimmed by 3 bases and J by 0 bases, leaving 15 bases between them. This chain's CDR3 is CASSEETVGFSGANVLTF. The DNA of the CDR3 is TGTGCCAGCAGTGAGGAGACAGTTGGATTCTCTGGGGCCAACGTCCTGACTTTC.